The clone carrying this T cell receptor (beta chain) was counted only a few times. Its target is unknown. The source of the sample is a study of T-cell reconstitution after alpha-beta-depleted transplantation in children. Unique molecular identifiers were incorporated when the TCRbeta library was constructed. A single record per CDR3 protein comes from TCRdb applying MiXCR to the PCR reads. This repertoire shows about 100,000 distinct CDR3 sequences, about 6.4% found once; its top ten account for around 23%. The CDR3 covers 14 residues. Germline-derived CDR1 and CDR2 are SEHNR and FQNEAQ (reference sequence). With 5 bases clipped from V and 7 bases from J, the junction kept 8 bases outside the gene matches. Study outcomes and limitations: Surviving thymic progenitors and recipient T cells were the source of high TCRbeta diversity at day 60 in some patients. It was newly produced T cells that mostly accounted for T-cell counts and diversity one year after transplant. Expanded graft clones, several hundred of them, were reportedly the source of alpha-beta T cells about two months after transplant.

This specimen consisted of PBMCs, mostly from graft donor cells, obtained 360 days after TCRalphabeta/CD19-depleted stem cell transplant. This rearrangement joins TRBV7-9 to TRBJ1-5, with 7 bases that match TRBD1. This TCR derives from a male patient aged 2-15 years who had a stem cell transplant for acute lymphoblastic leukemia, so the T cells may come from the graft donor. The CDR3 coding sequence is TGTGCCAGCAGCCCCGACAGGGTTAAGCAGCCCCAGCATTTT. It yields the protein CASSPDRVKQPQHF.